This T cell receptor beta chain was documented in a study of OX40 agonist ivuxolimab in advanced cancers. Study background: Three patients had partial responses: one hepatocellular carcinoma, two cutaneous melanoma. Study results and limitations: CD4+ and CD8+ T cells in blood underwent clonal expansion by week 6 at 0.1 to 3.0 mg/kg.

Worth noting for this clone: Antigen: not known.

Sequencing used immunoSEQ multiplex PCR; TCRdb keeps in-frame clones, though not all of them. The table includes tens of thousands of clones, about four fifths detected once. The CDR3 is 18 residues long. This TCR was recovered from an adult with an advanced solid tumor such as melanoma, head and neck, liver or kidney cancer. The V and J genes are TRBV21-1 and TRBJ2-6; no DNA check was done on the table's D call, TRBD2. TRBV21-1 is an annotated pseudogene. The sequencing used CD4+ or CD8+ T cells sorted from blood, collected in a trial of the OX40 agonist ivuxolimab. In DNA form, the CDR3 reads TGTGCCCGCGGCGGGGCAGGTCCCCTTCCCTCTGGGGCCAACGTCCTGACTTTC. This encodes CARGGAGPLPSGANVLTF.